The entry below gives a single TCR beta chain sequence along with its context. The sample belongs to a study of shared clonotypes between healthy human individuals. An assay was performed, and its level was deep. Only in-frame clones appear in the TCRdb table, and some are missing; sequencing was by immunoSEQ multiplex PCR. The sample has around 1.1 million clones, approximately 75% seen once. The V gene's germline CDR1 is SNHLY and CDR2 FYNNEI. Trimming removed 6 bases from V and 2 bases from J, with 12 bases in between. The CDR3 consists of 14 residues. The V call is TRBV2, the J call TRBJ2-3; perhaps TRBD1 as D (6 bases). The clonotype comes from a man younger than 35 in good health. Some clones in this sample may be carry-over from other donors' samples. Sequences were obtained from memory CD4+ T cells from PBMCs. Subset meaning: CD45RA-negative fraction. This CDR3 reads CASSRGTITDTQYF. The CDR3, as DNA: TGTGCCAGCAGCAGGGGTACCATCACAGATACGCAGTATTTT.